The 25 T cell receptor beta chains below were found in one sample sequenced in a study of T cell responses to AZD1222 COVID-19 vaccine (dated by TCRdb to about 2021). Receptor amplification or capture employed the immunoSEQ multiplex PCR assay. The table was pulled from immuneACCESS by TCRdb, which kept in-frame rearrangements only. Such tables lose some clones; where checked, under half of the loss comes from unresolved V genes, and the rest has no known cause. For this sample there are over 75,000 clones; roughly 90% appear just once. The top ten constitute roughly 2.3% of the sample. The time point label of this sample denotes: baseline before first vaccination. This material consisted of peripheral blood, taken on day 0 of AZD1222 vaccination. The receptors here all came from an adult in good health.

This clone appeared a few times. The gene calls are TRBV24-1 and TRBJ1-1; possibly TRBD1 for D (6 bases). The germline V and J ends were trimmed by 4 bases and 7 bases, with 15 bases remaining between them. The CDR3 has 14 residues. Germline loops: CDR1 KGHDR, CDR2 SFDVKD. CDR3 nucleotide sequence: TGTGCCACCAGTGAATCCGGGACACCGGGTGAAGCTTTCTTT. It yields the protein CATSESGTPGEAFF.

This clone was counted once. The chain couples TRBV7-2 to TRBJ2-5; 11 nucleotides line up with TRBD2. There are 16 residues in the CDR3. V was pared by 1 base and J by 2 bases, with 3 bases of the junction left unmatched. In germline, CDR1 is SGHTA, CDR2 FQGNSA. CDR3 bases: TGTGCCAGCAGCTTAGGTCTAGCGGGGGGTCAAGAGACCCAGTACTTC. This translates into CASSLGLAGGQETQYF.

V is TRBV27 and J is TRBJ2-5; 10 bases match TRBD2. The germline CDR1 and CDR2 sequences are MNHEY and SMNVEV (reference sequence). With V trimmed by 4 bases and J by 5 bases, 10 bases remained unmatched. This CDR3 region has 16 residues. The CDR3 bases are TGTGCCAGCAGTTCGTCCCTACTAGCGGGAATGGAGACCCAGTACTTC. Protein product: CASSSSLLAGMETQYF.

The CDR3 region has the DNA TGCGCCAGCAGCTTGGGACCACCTTACTCTGGGGCCAACGTCCTGACTTTC. Amino acids: CASSLGPPYSGANVLTF. This chain joins TRBV5-1 and TRBJ2-6; D not resolved. Per the germline V gene, CDR1 is SGHRS and CDR2 is YFSETQ. This CDR3 is 17 amino acids long. V shed 0 bases and J shed 0 bases, with 10 bases lying between them.

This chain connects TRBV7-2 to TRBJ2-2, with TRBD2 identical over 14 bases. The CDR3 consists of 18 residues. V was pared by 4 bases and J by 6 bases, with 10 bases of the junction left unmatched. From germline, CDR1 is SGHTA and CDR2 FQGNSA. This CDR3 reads CASSSLRLAGGPSGELFF. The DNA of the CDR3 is TGTGCCAGCAGCTCATTGCGACTAGCGGGGGGGCCATCCGGGGAGCTGTTTTTT.

CDR3 nucleotide sequence: TGTGCCAGCAGTGAAGCGCGGCTTTTAGGCCACGAGCAGTACTTC. Protein sequence: CASSEARLLGHEQYF. This chain connects TRBV6-1 to TRBJ2-7; D not certain. V was shortened by 0 bases and J by 5 bases, with 14 bases between the two germline ends. The CDR3 length is 15 residues. Germline-derived CDR1 and CDR2 are MNHNS and SASEGT.

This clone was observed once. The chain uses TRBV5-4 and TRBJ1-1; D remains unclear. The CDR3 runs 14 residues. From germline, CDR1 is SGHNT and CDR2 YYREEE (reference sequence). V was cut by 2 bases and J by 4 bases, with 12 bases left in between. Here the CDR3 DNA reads TGTGCCAGCAGCTTCTATTGGGGAGGCACTGAAGCTTTCTTT. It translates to CASSFYWGGTEAFF.

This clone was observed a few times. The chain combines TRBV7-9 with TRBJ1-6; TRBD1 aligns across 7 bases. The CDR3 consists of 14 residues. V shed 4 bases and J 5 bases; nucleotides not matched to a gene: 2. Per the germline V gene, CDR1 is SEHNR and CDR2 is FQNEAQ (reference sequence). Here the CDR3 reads CASSWGTDNSPLHF. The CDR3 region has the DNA TGTGCCAGCAGCTGGGGGACAGATAATTCACCCCTCCACTTT.

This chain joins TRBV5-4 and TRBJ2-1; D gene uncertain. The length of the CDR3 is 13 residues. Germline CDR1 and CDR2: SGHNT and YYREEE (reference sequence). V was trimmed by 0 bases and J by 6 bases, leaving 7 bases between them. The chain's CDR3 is CASSLELFNEQFF. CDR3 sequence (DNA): TGTGCCAGCAGCTTGGAACTCTTCAATGAGCAGTTCTTC.

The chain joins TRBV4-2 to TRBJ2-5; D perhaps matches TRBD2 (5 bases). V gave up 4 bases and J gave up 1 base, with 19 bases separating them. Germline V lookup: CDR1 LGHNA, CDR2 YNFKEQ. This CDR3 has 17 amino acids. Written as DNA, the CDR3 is TGTGCCAGCAGCCTCGCTTCTGCGCGGGCCCTCCAAGAGACCCAGTACTTC. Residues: CASSLASARALQETQYF.

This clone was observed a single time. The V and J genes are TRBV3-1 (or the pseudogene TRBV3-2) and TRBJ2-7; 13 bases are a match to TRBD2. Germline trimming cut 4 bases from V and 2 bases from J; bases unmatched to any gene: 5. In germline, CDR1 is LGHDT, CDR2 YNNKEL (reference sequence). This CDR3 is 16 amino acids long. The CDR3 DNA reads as TGTGCCAGCAGCCCCCAGACTAGCGGGAGGACCTACGAGCAGTACTTC. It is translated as CASSPQTSGRTYEQYF.

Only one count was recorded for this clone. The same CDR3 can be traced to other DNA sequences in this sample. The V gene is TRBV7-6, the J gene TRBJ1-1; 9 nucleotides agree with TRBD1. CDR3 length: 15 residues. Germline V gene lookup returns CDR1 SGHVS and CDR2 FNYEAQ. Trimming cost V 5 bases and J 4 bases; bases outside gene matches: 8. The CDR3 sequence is CASSPQGARSTEAFF. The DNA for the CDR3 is TGTGCCAGCAGCCCACAGGGGGCGCGTAGCACTGAAGCTTTCTTT.

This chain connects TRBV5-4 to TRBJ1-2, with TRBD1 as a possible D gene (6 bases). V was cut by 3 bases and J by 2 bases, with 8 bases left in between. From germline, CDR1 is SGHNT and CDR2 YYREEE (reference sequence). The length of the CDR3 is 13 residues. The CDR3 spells CASSSQGNYGYTF. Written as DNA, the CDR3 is TGTGCCAGCAGCTCGCAGGGGAACTATGGCTACACCTTC.

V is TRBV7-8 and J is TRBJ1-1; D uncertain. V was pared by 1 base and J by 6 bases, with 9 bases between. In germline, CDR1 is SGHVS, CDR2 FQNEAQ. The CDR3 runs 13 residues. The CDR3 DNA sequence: TGTGCCAGCAGCTTAGACCGGGGTCCTGAAGCTTTCTTT. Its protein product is CASSLDRGPEAFF.

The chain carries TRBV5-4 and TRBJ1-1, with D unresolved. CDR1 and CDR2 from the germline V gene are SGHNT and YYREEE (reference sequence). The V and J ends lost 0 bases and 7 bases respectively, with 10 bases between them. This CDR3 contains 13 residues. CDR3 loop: CASSLAGGREAFF. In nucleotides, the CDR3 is TGTGCCAGCAGCTTGGCTGGAGGGCGTGAAGCTTTCTTT.

The DNA for the CDR3 is TGTGCCAGCAGCCGGGGGGGCCGGTCCACCGGGGAGCTGTTTTTT. Translating gives CASSRGGRSTGELFF. This sequence joins TRBV9 and TRBJ2-2; 8 nucleotides align to TRBD2. Germline CDR1 SGDLS, CDR2 YYNGEE. Trimming cost V 4 bases and J 4 bases; bases outside gene matches: 6. This CDR3 is built from 15 residues. The full variable domain, its missing parts supplied by reference TRBV9 and TRBJ2-2, is DSGVTQTPKHLITATGQRVTLRCSPRSGDLSVYWYQQSLDQGLQFLIQYYNGEERAKGNILERFSAQQFPDLHSELNLSSLELGDSALYFCASSRGGRSTGELFFGEGSRLTVL.

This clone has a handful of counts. The CDR3 region is CASSPRQGGPLHF. In DNA, the CDR3 is TGTGCCAGCAGTCCCCGCCAGGGGGGTCCCCTCCACTTT. The chain couples TRBV12-3 or TRBV12-4 to TRBJ1-6; 7 bases agree with TRBD1. The CDR3 extends over 13 amino acids. Unmatched junction bases numbered 8, after V lost 5 bases and J lost 13 bases.

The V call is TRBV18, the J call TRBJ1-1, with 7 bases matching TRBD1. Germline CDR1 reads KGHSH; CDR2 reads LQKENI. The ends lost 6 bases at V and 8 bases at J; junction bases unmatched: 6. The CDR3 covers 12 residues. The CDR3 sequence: CASSPLTGEAFF. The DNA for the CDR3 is TGTGCCAGCTCCCCGTTGACAGGGGAAGCTTTCTTT.

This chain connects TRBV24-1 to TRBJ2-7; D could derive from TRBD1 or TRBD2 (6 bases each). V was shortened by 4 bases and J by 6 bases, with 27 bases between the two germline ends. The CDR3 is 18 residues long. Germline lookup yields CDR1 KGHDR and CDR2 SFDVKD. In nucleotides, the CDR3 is TGTGCCACCAGTGACCCTCCAGGTGGGGGGCCCCACGGTAGCGAGCAGTACTTC. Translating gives CATSDPPGGGPHGSEQYF.

In nucleotides, the CDR3 is TGTGCCAGCACCGGGACAGTAAACCCTAACGCTGAAGCTTTCTTT. Its protein product is CASTGTVNPNAEAFF. The chain links TRBV3-1 (or the pseudogene TRBV3-2) to TRBJ1-1, with 7 bases identical to TRBD1. The CDR3 contains 15 residues. V lost 7 bases, J lost 6 bases, and 14 bases stayed unmatched. Germline V CDR1 and CDR2: LGHDT, YNNKEL (reference sequence).

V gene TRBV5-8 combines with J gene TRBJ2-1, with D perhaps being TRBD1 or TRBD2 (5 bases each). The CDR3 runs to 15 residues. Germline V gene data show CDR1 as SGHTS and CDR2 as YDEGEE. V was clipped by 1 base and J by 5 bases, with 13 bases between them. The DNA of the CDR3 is TGTGCCAGCAGCTTGTGGGGGAGCGTCGACAATGAGCAGTTCTTC. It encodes CASSLWGSVDNEQFF.

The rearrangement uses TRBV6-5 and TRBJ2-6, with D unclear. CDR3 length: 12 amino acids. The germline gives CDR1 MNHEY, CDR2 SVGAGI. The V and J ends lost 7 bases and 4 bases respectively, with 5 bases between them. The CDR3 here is CASKSGANVLTF. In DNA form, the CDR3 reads TGTGCCAGCAAATCCGGGGCCAACGTCCTGACTTTC.

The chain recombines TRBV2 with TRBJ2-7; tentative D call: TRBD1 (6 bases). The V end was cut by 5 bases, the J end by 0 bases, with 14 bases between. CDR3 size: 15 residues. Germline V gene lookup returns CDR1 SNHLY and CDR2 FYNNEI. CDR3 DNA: TGTGCCAGCAGTCCTCCGGGACACAACTCCTACGAGCAGTACTTC. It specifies CASSPPGHNSYEQYF.

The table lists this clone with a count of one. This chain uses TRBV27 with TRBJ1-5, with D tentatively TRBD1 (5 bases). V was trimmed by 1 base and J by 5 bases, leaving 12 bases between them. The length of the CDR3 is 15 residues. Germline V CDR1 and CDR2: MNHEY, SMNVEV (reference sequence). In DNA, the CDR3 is TGTGCCAGCAGTTTATGGGGCCCCGGGGATCAGCCCCAGCATTTT. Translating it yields CASSLWGPGDQPQHF.

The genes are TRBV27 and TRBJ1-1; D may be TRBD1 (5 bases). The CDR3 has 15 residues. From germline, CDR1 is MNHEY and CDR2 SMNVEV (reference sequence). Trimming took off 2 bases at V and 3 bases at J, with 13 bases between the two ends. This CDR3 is CASSLIGEGDTEAFF. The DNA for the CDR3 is TGTGCCAGCAGTTTAATCGGCGAAGGGGACACTGAAGCTTTCTTT.